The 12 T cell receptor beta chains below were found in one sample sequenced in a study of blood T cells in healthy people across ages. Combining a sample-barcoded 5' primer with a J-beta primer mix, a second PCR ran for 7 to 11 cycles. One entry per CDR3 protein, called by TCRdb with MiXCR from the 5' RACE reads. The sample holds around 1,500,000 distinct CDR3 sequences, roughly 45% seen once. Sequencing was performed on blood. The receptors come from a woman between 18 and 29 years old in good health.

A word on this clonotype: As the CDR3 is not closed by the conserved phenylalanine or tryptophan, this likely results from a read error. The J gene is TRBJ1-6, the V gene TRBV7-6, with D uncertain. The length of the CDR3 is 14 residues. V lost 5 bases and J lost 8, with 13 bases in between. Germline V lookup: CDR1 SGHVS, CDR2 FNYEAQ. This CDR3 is CASSASGSDSPLHL. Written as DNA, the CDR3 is TGTGCCAGCAGCGCGTCAGGCAGCGATTCACCCCTCCACTTA.

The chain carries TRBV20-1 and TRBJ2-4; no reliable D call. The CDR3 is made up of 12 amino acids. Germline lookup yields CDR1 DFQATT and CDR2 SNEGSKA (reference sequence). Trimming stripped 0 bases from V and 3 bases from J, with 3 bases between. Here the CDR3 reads CSAREGKNIQYF. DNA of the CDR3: TGCAGTGCTAGAGAAGGCAAAAACATTCAGTACTTC.

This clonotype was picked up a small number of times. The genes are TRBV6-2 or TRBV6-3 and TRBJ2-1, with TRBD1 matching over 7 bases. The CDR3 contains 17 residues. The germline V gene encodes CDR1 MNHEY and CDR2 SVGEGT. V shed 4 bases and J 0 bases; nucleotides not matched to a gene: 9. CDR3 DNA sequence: TGTGCCAGCAGTTTTTTACAGGGGCCGAGCTCCTACAATGAGCAGTTCTTC. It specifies CASSFLQGPSSYNEQFF.

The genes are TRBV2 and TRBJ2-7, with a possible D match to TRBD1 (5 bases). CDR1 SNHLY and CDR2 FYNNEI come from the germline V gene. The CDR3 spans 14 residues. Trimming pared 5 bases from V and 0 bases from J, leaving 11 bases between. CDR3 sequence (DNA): TGTGCCAGCAGTAGGGGCCAAGCCTCCTACGAGCAGTACTTC. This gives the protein CASSRGQASYEQYF.

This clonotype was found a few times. In DNA form, the CDR3 reads TGCAGTGCTAGTGACCAAACGAACACTGAAGCTTTCTTT. Translating it yields CSASDQTNTEAFF. This sequence joins TRBV20-1 and TRBJ1-1; no clear D. This CDR3 spans 13 amino acids. Per the germline V gene, CDR1 is DFQATT and CDR2 is SNEGSKA (reference sequence). V was trimmed by 3 bases and J by 1 base, leaving 9 bases between them.

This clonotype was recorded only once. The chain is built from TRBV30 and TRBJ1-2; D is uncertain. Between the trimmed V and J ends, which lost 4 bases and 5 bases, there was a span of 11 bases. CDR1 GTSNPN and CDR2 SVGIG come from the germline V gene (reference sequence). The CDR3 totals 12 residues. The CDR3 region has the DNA TGTGCCTGGATCTTAGGCACTTATGGCTACACCTTC. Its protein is CAWILGTYGYTF. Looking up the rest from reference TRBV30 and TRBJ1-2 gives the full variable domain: SQTIHQWPATLVQPVGSPLSLECTVEGTSNPNLYWYRQAAGRGLQLLFYSVGIGQISSEVPQNLSASRPQDRQFILSSKKLLLSDSGFYLCAWILGTYGYTFGSGTRLTVV.

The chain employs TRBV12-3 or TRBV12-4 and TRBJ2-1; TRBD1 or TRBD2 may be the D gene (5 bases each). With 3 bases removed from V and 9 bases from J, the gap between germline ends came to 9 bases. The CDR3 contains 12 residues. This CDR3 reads CASSFGDGEQFF. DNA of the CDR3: TGTGCCAGCAGTTTCGGGGACGGTGAGCAGTTCTTC.

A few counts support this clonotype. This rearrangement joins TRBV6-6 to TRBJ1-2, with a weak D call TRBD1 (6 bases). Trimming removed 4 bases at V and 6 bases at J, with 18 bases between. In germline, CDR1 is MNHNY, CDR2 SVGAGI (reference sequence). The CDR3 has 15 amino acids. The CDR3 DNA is TGTGCCAGCAGTTCCACGGCGGGGGGACAAGATGGCTACACCTTC. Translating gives CASSSTAGGQDGYTF.

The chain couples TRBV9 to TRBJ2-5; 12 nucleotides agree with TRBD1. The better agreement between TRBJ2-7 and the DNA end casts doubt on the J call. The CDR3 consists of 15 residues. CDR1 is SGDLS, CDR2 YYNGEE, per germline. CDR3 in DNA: TGTGCCAGCAGCGGAGAGGGGACAGGGGGCAACGAGCAGTACTTC. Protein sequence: CASSGEGTGGNEQYF.

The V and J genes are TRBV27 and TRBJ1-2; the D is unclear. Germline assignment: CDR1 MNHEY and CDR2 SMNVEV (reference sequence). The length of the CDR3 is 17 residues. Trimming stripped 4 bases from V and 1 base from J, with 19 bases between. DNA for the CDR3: TGTGCCAGCAGTTATAGCTCATCACCCAGGATTAACTATGGCTACACCTTC. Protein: CASSYSSSPRINYGYTF.

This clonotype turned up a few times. CDR3: CASAGLGYEQYF. The CDR3 DNA reads TGTGCCTCGGCAGGTCTAGGCTACGAGCAGTACTTC. The chain has TRBV27 and TRBJ2-7; no firm D call. V was clipped by 11 bases and J by 3 bases, with 14 bases between them. CDR3 length: 12 amino acids. Looked up from germline, CDR1 is MNHEY and CDR2 is SMNVEV (reference sequence).

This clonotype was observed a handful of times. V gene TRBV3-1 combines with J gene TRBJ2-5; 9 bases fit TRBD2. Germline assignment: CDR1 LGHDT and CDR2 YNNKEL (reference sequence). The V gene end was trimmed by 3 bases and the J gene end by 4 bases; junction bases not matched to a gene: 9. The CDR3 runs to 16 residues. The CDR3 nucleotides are TGTGCCAGCAGCCACTTCAGCGGGAGGTCAAGAGAGACCCAGTACTTC. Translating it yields CASSHFSGRSRETQYF.